The 29 T cell receptor beta chains reported below all come from one sample, sequenced in a study of blood T cell repertoires in COVID-19. Using immunoSEQ multiplex PCR, the repertoire was profiled, and TCRdb retains in-frame clones only, with some absent. This table holds tens of thousands of clones, 80% to 90% found once. The specimen was peripheral blood. The receptors originated from a human donor in a cohort sampled during active COVID-19.

The chain joins TRBV5-4 to TRBJ1-2; unclear D gene. Germline assignment: CDR1 SGHNT and CDR2 YYREEE (reference sequence). CDR3 length: 14 residues. V was pared by 1 base and J by 8 bases, with 15 bases between. The CDR3 reads CASSLTHGGGGYTF. The CDR3 DNA sequence: TGTGCCAGCAGCTTGACACATGGAGGAGGGGGCTACACCTTC.

This clone came up a few times. V usage is TRBV4-1 and J usage is TRBJ1-6; D call uncertain. The V gene's germline CDR1 is MGHRA and CDR2 YSYEKL. The V and J ends lost 3 bases and 13 bases respectively, with 13 bases between them. The CDR3 covers 13 residues. CDR3 region: CASSQEKVGPLHF. The CDR3 DNA reads as TGCGCCAGCAGCCAGGAGAAGGTCGGGCCCCTCCACTTT.

The V and J genes are TRBV6-4 and TRBJ2-1, with 10 bases identical to TRBD1. The ends lost 6 bases at V and 5 bases at J; junction bases unmatched: 4. This CDR3 has 14 residues. The germline V gene has CDR1 MRHNA and CDR2 SNTAGT. CDR3 protein: CASRADRGHNEQFF. The CDR3, as DNA: TGTGCCAGCAGAGCCGACAGGGGGCACAATGAGCAGTTCTTC.

The chain recombines TRBV27 with TRBJ1-6, with TRBD1 as a possible D gene (6 bases). CDR1 and CDR2 (germline): MNHEY, SMNVEV (reference sequence). The CDR3 has 15 residues. Trimming pared 2 bases from V and 11 bases from J, leaving 16 bases between. The CDR3, as DNA: TGTGCCAGCAGTTTACTCGTACAGGGTGGGGCACCCCTCCACTTT. Amino acids: CASSLLVQGGAPLHF.

The rearrangement uses TRBV7-2 and TRBJ2-1; no clear D. Trimming stripped 3 bases from V and 8 bases from J, with 17 bases between. The V gene's germline CDR1 is SGHTA and CDR2 FQGNSA. The CDR3 runs 15 residues. This CDR3 is CASSFHPVAPDEQFF. The CDR3 DNA reads as TGTGCCAGCAGCTTTCATCCCGTAGCCCCAGATGAGCAGTTCTTC.

The chain uses TRBV12-3 or TRBV12-4 and TRBJ1-1, with D unresolved. This CDR3 is built from 13 residues. V dropped 7 bases and J dropped 10 bases, with 19 bases sitting between them. As DNA, the CDR3 is TGTGCCAGCAAGGGAGAGGGTTTTCGGTCAGCTTTCTTT. Protein sequence: CASKGEGFRSAFF.

V is TRBV30 and J is TRBJ1-1; TRBD1 agrees at 8 bases. The CDR3 consists of 14 residues. J gave up 4 bases and V 2 bases, and 6 bases lay outside the gene matches. Germline CDR1 is GTSNPN and CDR2 is SVGIG (reference sequence). The CDR3, as DNA: TGTGCCTGGAGTAGGACAGGGAAGTTCACTGAAGCTTTCTTT. It specifies CAWSRTGKFTEAFF.

The rearrangement joins TRBV7-9 to TRBJ2-1; TRBD2 agrees at 15 bases. The CDR3 sequence is 15 residues long. Looked up from germline, CDR1 is SEHNR and CDR2 is FQNEAQ (reference sequence). V was pared by 4 bases and J by 8 bases, with 3 bases of the junction left unmatched. CDR3 coding DNA: TGTGCCAGCAGCTCCGGACTAGCGGGGGGGGATGAGCAGTTCTTC. Encoded protein: CASSSGLAGGDEQFF.

This chain uses TRBV6-4 with TRBJ1-1; D remains unclear. The CDR3 has 13 amino acids. Germline-derived CDR1 and CDR2 are MRHNA and SNTAGT. V shed 9 bases and J shed 1 base, with 12 bases lying between them. The CDR3 nucleotides are TGTGCCAGGAGGATGGTAAAGAACACTGAAGCTTTCTTT. Encoded protein: CARRMVKNTEAFF.

The chain combines TRBV6-5 with TRBJ2-7; 11 bases agree with TRBD1. Trimming removed 6 bases from V and 10 bases from J; junction bases left unmatched: 8. The CDR3 is made up of 13 amino acids. Germline values: CDR1 MNHEY, CDR2 SVGAGI. CDR3 amino acids: CASSFPGQGVQYF. Here the CDR3 DNA reads TGTGCCAGCAGCTTCCCGGGACAGGGGGTTCAGTACTTC.

The chain is built from TRBV6-4 and TRBJ2-3; D might be TRBD2 (5 bases). This CDR3 is built from 14 residues. CDR1 and CDR2 from the germline V gene are MRHNA and SNTAGT. Trimming removed 6 bases at V and 1 base at J, with 11 bases between. CDR3 protein: CASSLSGGTDTQYF. CDR3 coding DNA: TGTGCCAGCAGCCTAAGCGGAGGCACAGATACGCAGTATTTT.

J is TRBJ1-2 and V is TRBV20-1, with no clear D. This CDR3 has 9 residues. Per germline, CDR1 DFQATT and CDR2 SNEGSKA (reference sequence). The DNA for the CDR3 is TGCGGGGAGGGCTATGGCTACACCTTC. Its protein product is CGEGYGYTF.

V is TRBV12-3 or TRBV12-4 and J is TRBJ1-5; D not resolved. Trimming removed 4 bases from V and 2 bases from J, with 6 bases in between. The CDR3 is 13 residues long. The CDR3 sequence is CASSWLGNQPQHF. Here the CDR3 DNA reads TGTGCCAGCAGTTGGTTAGGCAATCAGCCCCAGCATTTT.

The rearrangement uses TRBV30 and TRBJ1-2; 7 positions match TRBD1. The CDR3 has 14 amino acids. The V gene end was trimmed by 3 bases and the J gene end by 3 bases; junction bases not matched to a gene: 7. The V gene's germline CDR1 is GTSNPN and CDR2 SVGIG (reference sequence). CDR3 loop: CAWRNRGWDYGYTF. The CDR3, as DNA: TGTGCCTGGAGGAACAGGGGCTGGGACTATGGCTACACCTTC.

This rearrangement joins TRBV10-1 to TRBJ1-2; TRBD1 might be the D (5 bases). Germline values: CDR1 WNHNN, CDR2 SYGVQD (reference sequence). The CDR3 has 13 amino acids. V lost 2 bases to trimming and J lost 7 bases, with 11 bases between them. The CDR3 coding sequence is TGCGCCAGCAGTGAGAGCAGGGCTGGTGGCTACACCTTC. Protein product: CASSESRAGGYTF.

This sequence joins TRBV5-5 and TRBJ1-2, with 7 bases that match TRBD1. The CDR3 runs 14 residues. Germline-derived CDR1 and CDR2 are SGHKS and YYEKEE (reference sequence). The J segment lost 8 bases and the V segment lost 0 bases, leaving 7 bases of the junction unmatched. The CDR3 coding sequence is TGTGCCAGCAGCTTGGTGGGACAGACTCTGGGCTACACCTTC. The encoded protein is CASSLVGQTLGYTF. The full variable domain, in which reference TRBV5-5 and TRBJ1-2 provide the parts outside the CDR3, is DAGVTQSPTHLIKTRGQQVTLRCSPISGHKSVSWYQQVLGQGPQFIFQYYEKEERGRGNFPDRFSARQFPNYSSELNVNALLLGDSALYLCASSLVGQTLGYTFGSGTRLTVV.

The rearrangement uses TRBV7-8 and TRBJ1-2; D unclear. Germline lookup yields CDR1 SGHVS and CDR2 FQNEAQ. The CDR3 is 15 residues long. Trimming removed 0 bases from V and 4 bases from J, with 12 bases in between. Here the CDR3 reads CASSLAEAGLYGYTF. The CDR3 DNA is TGTGCCAGCAGCTTAGCGGAGGCAGGCCTCTATGGCTACACCTTC.

CDR3: CASTGTGPHMGQYF. The CDR3 region has the DNA TGTGCCAGCACTGGGACAGGTCCACATATGGGGCAGTATTTT. The chain is built from TRBV9 and TRBJ2-3, with TRBD1 matching over 8 bases. V gave up 6 bases and J gave up 11 bases; unmatched junction bases: 14. The CDR3 covers 14 residues. CDR1 and CDR2 from the germline V gene are SGDLS and YYNGEE.

The chain has TRBV27 and TRBJ2-3; D call uncertain. This CDR3 contains 13 residues. V was cut by 3 bases and J by 1 base, with 5 bases left in between. In germline, CDR1 is MNHEY, CDR2 SMNVEV (reference sequence). The CDR3 nucleotides are TGTGCCAGCAGTTTTCAGGGCACAGATACGCAGTATTTT. This gives the protein CASSFQGTDTQYF.

The chain employs TRBV7-9 and TRBJ2-3; TRBD1 might be the D (5 bases). The V gene's germline CDR1 is SEHNR and CDR2 FQNEAQ (reference sequence). This CDR3 comprises 14 residues. V was clipped by 3 bases and J by 4 bases, with 11 bases between them. In nucleotides, the CDR3 is TGTGCCAGCAGCTTGTCGTTCAGGGCAGATACGCAGTATTTT. It translates to CASSLSFRADTQYF.

This chain connects TRBV25-1 to TRBJ2-1; 8 positions agree with TRBD1. Germline-derived CDR1 and CDR2 are MGHDK and SYGVNS. Losses at the gene ends were 3 bases for V and 2 bases for J; bases not matched to a gene: 0. There are 14 residues in the CDR3. CDR3 DNA sequence: TGTGCCAGCAGTGACAGGGGGCCCTACAATGAGCAGTTCTTC. Amino acids: CASSDRGPYNEQFF. The entire variable domain, with the rest obtained from reference TRBV25-1 and TRBJ2-1, is as follows: EADIYQTPRYLVIGTGKKITLECSQTMGHDKMYWYQQDPGMELHLIHYSYGVNSTEKGDLSSESTVSRIRTEHFPLTLESARPSHTSQYLCASSDRGPYNEQFFGPGTRLTVL.

The chain carries TRBV10-2 and TRBJ2-7; D not resolved. The CDR3 runs to 11 residues. V gave up 3 bases and J gave up 3 bases, with 3 bases separating them. Germline CDR1 is WSHSY and CDR2 is SAAADI. The CDR3 loop reads CASSDSYEQYF. Here the CDR3 DNA reads TGCGCCAGCAGTGATAGCTACGAGCAGTACTTC.

The J gene is TRBJ1-2, the V gene TRBV28; D gene ambiguous. This CDR3 is built from 15 residues. The germline V and J ends were trimmed by 5 bases and 1 base, with 14 bases remaining between them. Germline assignment: CDR1 MDHEN and CDR2 SYDVKM. The CDR3 loop reads CASSHTQESNYGYTF. CDR3 nucleotide sequence: TGTGCCAGCAGTCACACTCAGGAAAGTAACTATGGCTACACCTTC.

There are a few counts of this clone. The chain has TRBV7-9 and TRBJ2-2, with no clear D. V gave up 3 bases and J gave up 1 base, with 6 bases separating them. CDR3 length: 14 amino acids. Germline values: CDR1 SEHNR, CDR2 FQNEAQ (reference sequence). The CDR3 spells CASSFSGNTGELFF. CDR3 nucleotides: TGTGCCAGCAGCTTCTCGGGGAACACCGGGGAGCTGTTTTTT.

The V and J genes are TRBV4-1 and TRBJ1-4; no clear D. The CDR3 runs 15 residues. V was pared by 4 bases and J by 8 bases, with 17 bases between. Germline V lookup: CDR1 MGHRA, CDR2 YSYEKL. CDR3 protein: CASSPLGVIGEKLFF. In nucleotides, the CDR3 is TGCGCCAGCAGCCCCCTGGGAGTTATTGGGGAAAAACTGTTTTTT.

This clone turned up a few times. The V and J genes are TRBV30 and TRBJ2-5, with TRBD2 matching 7 bases. The V segment lost 0 bases and the J segment 2 bases; nucleotides outside the gene matches: 9. The V gene's germline CDR1 is GTSNPN and CDR2 SVGIG (reference sequence). The CDR3 runs 16 residues. In nucleotides, the CDR3 is TGTGCCTGGAGTGTACATTGGGGCGGGAGTCAAGAGACCCAGTACTTC. It encodes CAWSVHWGGSQETQYF.

The rearrangement links TRBV27 to TRBJ2-4; D gene ambiguous. The CDR3 contains 15 residues. The V and J ends lost 8 bases and 6 bases respectively, with 20 bases between them. Germline V gene data show CDR1 as MNHEY and CDR2 as SMNVEV (reference sequence). CDR3 protein: CASPPRTEYGNIQYF. The DNA for the CDR3 is TGTGCCAGCCCCCCCCGCACAGAGTACGGAAACATTCAGTACTTC.

This clone was seen only once. The V gene is TRBV4-2, the J gene TRBJ2-7; possibly TRBD2 for D (5 bases). CDR3 length: 15 residues. Germline V lookup: CDR1 LGHNA, CDR2 YNFKEQ. Trimming removed 2 bases at V and 2 bases at J, with 13 bases between. DNA of the CDR3: TGTGCCAGCAGCCAATTCCTAGCTGGAACCTACGAGCAGTACTTC. Translation gives CASSQFLAGTYEQYF.

This chain joins TRBV28 and TRBJ1-1; D is possibly TRBD1 (6 bases). The V and J ends lost 5 bases and 8 bases respectively, with 9 bases between them. The CDR3 spans 11 residues. Germline V gene lookup returns CDR1 MDHEN and CDR2 SYDVKM. DNA for the CDR3: TGTGCCAGCAGTCTGGGGACAGAAGCTTTCTTT. Encoded protein: CASSLGTEAFF.